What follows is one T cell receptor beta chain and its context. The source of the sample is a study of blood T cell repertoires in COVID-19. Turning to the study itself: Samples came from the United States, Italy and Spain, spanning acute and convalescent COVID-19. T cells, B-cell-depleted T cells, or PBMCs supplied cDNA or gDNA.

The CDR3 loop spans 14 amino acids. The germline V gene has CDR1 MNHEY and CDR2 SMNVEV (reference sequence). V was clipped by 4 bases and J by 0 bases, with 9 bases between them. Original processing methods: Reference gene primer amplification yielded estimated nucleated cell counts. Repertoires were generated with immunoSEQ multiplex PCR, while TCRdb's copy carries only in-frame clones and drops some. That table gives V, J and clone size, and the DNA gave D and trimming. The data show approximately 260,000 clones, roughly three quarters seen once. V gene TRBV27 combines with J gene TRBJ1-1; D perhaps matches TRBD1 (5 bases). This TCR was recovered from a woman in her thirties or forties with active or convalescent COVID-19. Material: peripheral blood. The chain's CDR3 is CASSSSRVNTEAFF. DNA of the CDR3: TGTGCCAGCAGTTCAAGCAGGGTGAACACTGAAGCTTTCTTT.